This entry is about one T cell receptor (beta chain). With V trimmed by 5 bases and J by 4 bases, 2 bases remained unmatched. Germline values: CDR1 MGHDK, CDR2 SYGVNS. The CDR3 loop spans 14 amino acids. The sample originates from a study of blood T cell repertoires in COVID-19. The protocol was immunoSEQ multiplex PCR, while the TCRdb copy is restricted to in-frame clones and leaves out a portion. The data show fewer than 700,000 clones, 85% to 90% seen once. This receptor was identified in a woman aged 45-65 years with COVID-19, enrolled during active disease. V usage is TRBV25-1 and J usage is TRBJ1-4; 9 nucleotides agree with TRBD1. The sequencing sample was made of peripheral blood. CDR3 nucleotide sequence: TGTGCCAGCAGTAGGACAGGGGTTAATGAAAAACTGTTTTTT. This translates into CASSRTGVNEKLFF. Full variable domain (remainder filled in from reference TRBV25-1 and TRBJ1-4): EADIYQTPRYLVIGTGKKITLECSQTMGHDKMYWYQQDPGMELHLIHYSYGVNSTEKGDLSSESTVSRIRTEHFPLTLESARPSHTSQYLCASSRTGVNEKLFFGSGTQLSVL.